The 18 T cell receptor beta chains listed next were all sequenced from one sample in a study of T cell responses to AZD1222 COVID-19 vaccine. Libraries were prepared by immunoSEQ multiplex PCR; TCRdb keeps only in-frame clonotypes and omits some of them. Here the sample spans fewer than 110,000 clones, 91% being singletons. The sample was peripheral blood, taken on day 0 of AZD1222 vaccination. The origin of the receptors is an adult in good health.

The CDR3 here is CAISDEGREGPYNEQFF. In nucleotides, the CDR3 is TGTGCCATCAGTGACGAAGGGCGGGAGGGCCCGTACAATGAGCAGTTCTTC. The V and J genes are TRBV10-3 and TRBJ2-1, with TRBD2 identical over 9 bases. CDR1 ENHRY and CDR2 SYGVKD come from the germline V gene. V lost 3 bases, J lost 4 bases, and 10 bases stayed unmatched. The CDR3 is 17 residues long.

This clone occurred a few times. The gene calls are TRBV10-1 and TRBJ2-5, with 9 bases lining up with TRBD2. The CDR3 contains 15 residues. The V gene's germline CDR1 is WNHNN and CDR2 SYGVQD (reference sequence). With 0 bases clipped from V and 2 bases from J, the junction kept 1 base outside the gene matches. The chain's CDR3 is CASSESTSGQETQYF. CDR3 nucleotides: TGCGCCAGCAGTGAGTCAACTAGCGGGCAAGAGACCCAGTACTTC.

This clone was picked up a small number of times. The V and J genes are TRBV7-3 and TRBJ1-1; D remains ambiguous. The V gene's germline CDR1 is SGHTA and CDR2 FQGTGA. Trimming stripped 4 bases from V and 1 base from J, with 7 bases between. The CDR3 is 13 amino acids. DNA for the CDR3: TGTGCCAGCAGCTCCAGAGAGAACACTGAAGCTTTCTTT. It codes for CASSSRENTEAFF.

The chain joins TRBV28 to TRBJ1-3; no clear D gene. V was trimmed by 6 bases and J by 4 bases, leaving 13 bases between them. This CDR3 spans 14 amino acids. CDR1 and CDR2 from the germline V gene are MDHEN and SYDVKM. In DNA form, the CDR3 reads TGTGCCAGCAGCCCCGGGATCGAGGGAAACACCATATATTTT. Amino acid sequence: CASSPGIEGNTIYF.

The chain couples TRBV5-4 to TRBJ1-3; possibly TRBD1 for D (6 bases). V shed 6 bases and J shed 0 bases, with 13 bases lying between them. Germline assignment: CDR1 SGHNT and CDR2 YYREEE (reference sequence). The CDR3 contains 15 residues. DNA of the CDR3: TGTGCCAGCAATCTGGGGGGCAACTCTGGAAACACCATATATTTT. Translation gives CASNLGGNSGNTIYF.

V and J are TRBV12-5 and TRBJ2-7; D uncertain. Germline CDR1 is LGHNT and CDR2 is FRNRAP. The ends were cut back, 6 bases at V and 5 bases at J, with 11 bases in the middle. CDR3 length: 12 residues. CDR3 protein: CASGLSPDEQYF. The CDR3 region has the DNA TGTGCTAGTGGCCTGTCCCCAGACGAGCAGTACTTC.

The genes are TRBV3-1 (or the pseudogene TRBV3-2) and TRBJ2-3; D is uncertain. There are 14 residues in the CDR3. V shed 0 bases and J shed 9 bases, with 13 bases lying between them. Germline assignment: CDR1 LGHDT and CDR2 YNNKEL (reference sequence). In DNA, the CDR3 is TGTGCCAGCAGCCAAGATGGTCTAGTTCGCACGCAGTATTTT. Its translation is CASSQDGLVRTQYF.

V gene TRBV5-1 combines with J gene TRBJ2-2; 13 bases line up with TRBD2. Per germline, CDR1 SGHRS and CDR2 YFSETQ. Germline trimming cut 4 bases from V and 13 bases from J; bases unmatched to any gene: 13. CDR3 length: 16 residues. DNA for the CDR3: TGCGCCAGCAGCACCGGGACTAGCGGGAAACTAGAAGGGCTGTTTTTT. It yields the protein CASSTGTSGKLEGLFF.

The genes are TRBV5-1 and TRBJ2-7; 7 positions match TRBD1. This CDR3 has 14 residues. Germline V gives CDR1 SGHRS, CDR2 YFSETQ. J gave up 6 bases and V 4 bases, and 10 bases lay outside the gene matches. The CDR3 region is CASSLRQGLGEQYF. The CDR3, as DNA: TGCGCCAGCAGCCTAAGACAGGGCCTGGGCGAGCAGTACTTC.

This clone has just a few counts. The chain joins TRBV19 to TRBJ1-2; no definite D call. This CDR3 has 11 residues. CDR1 is LNHDA and CDR2 is SQIVND in the germline V gene (reference sequence). V was trimmed by 7 bases and J by 4 bases, leaving 7 bases between them. This CDR3 is CASTSTYGYTF. Written as DNA, the CDR3 is TGTGCCAGTACCTCGACCTATGGCTACACCTTC.

This chain connects TRBV6-5 to TRBJ1-6; no definite D call. CDR3 length equals 13 residues. Trimming left V 6 bases short and J 0 bases short, with 3 bases between. Per the germline V gene, CDR1 is MNHEY and CDR2 is SVGAGI. In nucleotides, the CDR3 is TGTGCCAGCAGGGGCTCCTATAATTCACCCCTCCACTTT. Translated: CASRGSYNSPLHF.

The V gene is TRBV6-2 or TRBV6-3, the J gene TRBJ2-7; 10 bases agree with TRBD2. CDR1 and CDR2 from the germline V gene are MNHEY and SVGEGT. CDR3 length equals 15 residues. The J segment lost 9 bases and the V segment lost 2 bases, leaving 10 bases of the junction unmatched. CDR3 in amino acids: CASSYVSSGRDGQYF. CDR3 nucleotide sequence: TGTGCCAGCAGTTACGTGTCTAGCGGGAGAGATGGGCAGTACTTC.

The rearrangement joins TRBV3-1 (or the pseudogene TRBV3-2) to TRBJ1-2; 8 nucleotides match TRBD1. V shed 1 base and J 2 bases; nucleotides not matched to a gene: 3. CDR1 and CDR2 (germline): LGHDT, YNNKEL (reference sequence). This CDR3 has 15 amino acids. The CDR3 coding sequence is TGTGCCAGCAGCCAAGGGGGACAGGCCAACTATGGCTACACCTTC. Encoded protein: CASSQGGQANYGYTF.

A few counts support this clone. V gene TRBV6-1 combines with J gene TRBJ2-1; tentatively, D is TRBD1 or TRBD2 (5 bases each). V lost 0 bases, J lost 3 bases, and 9 bases lay in between. Germline V lookup: CDR1 MNHNS, CDR2 SASEGT. This CDR3 has 15 amino acids. The CDR3 region is CASSEAWDGYNEQFF. In DNA form, the CDR3 reads TGTGCCAGCAGTGAAGCGTGGGACGGCTACAATGAGCAGTTCTTC.

This clone was counted a few times. This chain uses TRBV29-1 with TRBJ2-1; TRBD2 aligns across 8 bases. Germline V gene data show CDR1 as SQVTM and CDR2 as ANQGSEA. The CDR3 loop spans 13 amino acids. The J segment lost 10 bases and the V segment lost 5 bases, leaving 10 bases of the junction unmatched. CDR3 residues: CSVSEAGVGEQFF. The CDR3 DNA follows: TGCAGCGTTTCCGAAGCGGGGGTGGGAGAGCAGTTCTTC.

This chain connects TRBV10-1 to TRBJ2-5; 13 bases match TRBD2. V gave up 3 bases and J gave up 5 bases; unmatched junction bases: 6. There are 16 residues in the CDR3. In germline, CDR1 is WNHNN, CDR2 SYGVQD (reference sequence). As DNA, the CDR3 is TGCGCCAGCAGTGACCAGGGACTAGCGGGAACGGAGACCCAGTACTTC. Translated, it gives CASSDQGLAGTETQYF.

The chain carries TRBV12-3 or TRBV12-4 and TRBJ2-7; D ambiguous. V lost 6 bases, J lost 3 bases, and 12 bases lay in between. The CDR3 has 13 amino acids. CDR3 loop: CASSQERFYEQYF. CDR3 in DNA: TGTGCCAGCAGCCAAGAACGGTTCTACGAGCAGTACTTC.

This chain uses TRBV24-1 with TRBJ2-7, with D uncertain. The CDR3 is made up of 14 amino acids. Germline V gene sequence: CDR1 KGHDR, CDR2 SFDVKD. Deletions cut 2 bases from V and 6 bases from J, with 13 bases between. The CDR3 loop is CATSDSGSLGEQYF. CDR3 in DNA: TGTGCCACCAGTGATTCGGGCTCCTTGGGCGAGCAGTACTTC.